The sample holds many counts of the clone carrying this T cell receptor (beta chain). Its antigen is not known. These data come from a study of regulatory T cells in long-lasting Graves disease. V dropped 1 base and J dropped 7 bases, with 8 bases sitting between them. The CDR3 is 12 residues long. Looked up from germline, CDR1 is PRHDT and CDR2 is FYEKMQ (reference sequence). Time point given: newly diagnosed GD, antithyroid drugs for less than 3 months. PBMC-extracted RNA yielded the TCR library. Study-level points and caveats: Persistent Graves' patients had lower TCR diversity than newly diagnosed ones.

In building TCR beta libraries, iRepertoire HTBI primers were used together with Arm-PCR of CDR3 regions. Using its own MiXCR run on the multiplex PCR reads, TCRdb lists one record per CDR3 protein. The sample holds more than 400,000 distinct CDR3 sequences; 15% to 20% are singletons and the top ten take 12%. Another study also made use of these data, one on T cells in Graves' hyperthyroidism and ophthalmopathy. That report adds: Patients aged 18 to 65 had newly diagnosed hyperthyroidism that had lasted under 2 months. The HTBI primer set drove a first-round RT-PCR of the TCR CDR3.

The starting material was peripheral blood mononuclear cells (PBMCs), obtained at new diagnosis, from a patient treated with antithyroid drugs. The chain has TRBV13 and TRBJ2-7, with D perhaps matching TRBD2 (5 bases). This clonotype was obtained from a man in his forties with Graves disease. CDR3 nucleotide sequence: TGTGCCAGCAGCTTAGAACGGAGGGAGCAGTACTTC. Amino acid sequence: CASSLERREQYF.